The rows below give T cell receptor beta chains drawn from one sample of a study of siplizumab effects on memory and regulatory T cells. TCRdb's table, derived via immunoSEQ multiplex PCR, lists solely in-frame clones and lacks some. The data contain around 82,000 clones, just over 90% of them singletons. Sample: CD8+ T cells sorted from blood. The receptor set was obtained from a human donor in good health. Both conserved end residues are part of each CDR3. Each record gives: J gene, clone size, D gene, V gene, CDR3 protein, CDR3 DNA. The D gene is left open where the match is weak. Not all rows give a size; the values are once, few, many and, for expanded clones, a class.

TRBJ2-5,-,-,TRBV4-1,CASSQDSWEARETQYF,TGCGCCAGCAGCCAAGATAGTTGGGAGGCACGGGAGACCCAGTACTTC
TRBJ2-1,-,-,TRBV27,CASSLSTEYNEQFF,TGTGCCAGCAGTTTATCGACGGAATACAATGAGCAGTTCTTC
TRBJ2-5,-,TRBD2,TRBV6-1,CASSEVVGSSGQETQYF,TGTGCCAGCAGTGAAGTTGTAGGGTCTAGCGGCCAAGAGACCCAGTACTTC
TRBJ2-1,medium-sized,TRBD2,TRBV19,CASSETSGGDYNEQFF,TGTGCCAGTAGTGAGACTAGCGGGGGGGATTACAATGAGCAGTTCTTC
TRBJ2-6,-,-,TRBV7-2,CAYEGEGAGANVLTF,TGTGCCTACGAGGGGGAGGGTGCTGGGGCCAACGTCCTGACTTTC
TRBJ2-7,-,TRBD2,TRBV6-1,CASGLAGSYEQYF,TGTGCCAGTGGACTAGCGGGTTCCTACGAGCAGTACTTC
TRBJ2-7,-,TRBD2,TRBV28,CASSLGAGVYYEQYF,TGTGCCAGCAGTTTAGGAGCGGGGGTATACTACGAGCAGTACTTC
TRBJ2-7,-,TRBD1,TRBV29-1,CSAGTGWEQYF,TGCAGCGCCGGGACAGGCTGGGAGCAGTACTTC
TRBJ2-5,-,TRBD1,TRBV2,CASSESLGQQETQYF,TGTGCCAGCAGTGAATCCCTGGGACAGCAAGAGACCCAGTACTTC
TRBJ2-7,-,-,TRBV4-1,CASSQDQPGSYEQYF,TGCGCCAGCAGCCAAGATCAACCGGGATCCTACGAGCAGTACTTC
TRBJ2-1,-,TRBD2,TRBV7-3,CASSLLAGGYNEQFF,TGTGCCAGCAGCCTACTAGCGGGGGGTTACAATGAGCAGTTCTTC
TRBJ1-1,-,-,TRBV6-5,CASRLQGYTEAFF,TGTGCCAGCAGACTCCAGGGGTACACTGAAGCTTTCTTT
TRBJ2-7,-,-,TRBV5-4,CASSITGGAYEQYF,TGTGCCAGCAGCATTACAGGGGGGGCCTACGAGCAGTACTTC
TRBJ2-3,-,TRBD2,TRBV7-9,CASRTSGGVTDTQYF,TGTGCCAGCAGGACAAGCGGGGGGGTTACAGATACGCAGTATTTT
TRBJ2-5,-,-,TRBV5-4,CASSLGVTDQETQYF,TGTGCCAGCAGCTTGGGGGTTACGGACCAAGAGACCCAGTACTTC
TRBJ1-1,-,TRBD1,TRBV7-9,CASSLVDRETFF,TGTGCCAGCAGCTTAGTGGACAGGGAAACTTTCTTT
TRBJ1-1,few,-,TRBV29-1,CSVEVTEAFF,TGCAGCGTTGAGGTGACTGAAGCTTTCTTT
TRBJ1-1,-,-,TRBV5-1,CASTLNGDAEAFF,TGCGCCAGCACCTTAAACGGGGACGCTGAAGCTTTCTTT
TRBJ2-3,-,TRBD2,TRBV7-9,CASSSPGLAGGSTDTQYF,TGTGCCAGCAGCTCGCCGGGACTAGCGGGGGGAAGCACAGATACGCAGTATTTT
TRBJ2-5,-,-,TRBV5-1,CASSDRDRTQETQYF,TGCGCCAGCAGCGACCGGGACCGAACCCAAGAGACCCAGTACTTC
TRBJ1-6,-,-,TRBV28,CASSLPDHSYNSPLHF,TGTGCCAGCAGTCTCCCGGACCACTCCTATAATTCACCCCTCCACTTT
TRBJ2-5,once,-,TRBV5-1,CASSWTVQETQYF,TGCGCCAGCAGCTGGACTGTCCAAGAGACCCAGTACTTC
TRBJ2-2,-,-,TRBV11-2,CASSLDLRDFANTGELFF,TGTGCCAGCAGCTTAGATCTTCGGGATTTCGCGAACACCGGGGAGCTGTTTTTT
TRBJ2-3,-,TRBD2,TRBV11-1,CASSLVAGGPTDTQYF,TGTGCCAGCAGCTTAGTTGCGGGGGGCCCCACAGATACGCAGTATTTT
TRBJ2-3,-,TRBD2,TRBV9,CASSVSGESTDTQYF,TGTGCCAGCAGCGTTAGCGGGGAAAGCACAGATACGCAGTATTTT
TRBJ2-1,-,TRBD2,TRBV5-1,CASSSERGGLTEQFF,TGCGCCAGCAGCTCAGAGCGGGGGGGCCTAACTGAGCAGTTCTTC
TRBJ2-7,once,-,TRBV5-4,CASSLEDRYEQYF,TGTGCCAGCAGCTTGGAAGATCGCTACGAGCAGTACTTC
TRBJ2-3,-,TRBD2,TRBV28,CASSPSGNTDTQYF,TGTGCCAGCAGCCCTAGCGGAAACACAGATACGCAGTATTTT
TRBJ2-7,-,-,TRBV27,CASSLGNSYEQYF,TGTGCCAGCAGTCTAGGAAACTCCTACGAGCAGTACTTC
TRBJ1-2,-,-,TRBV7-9,CASSLFKGVWDGYTF,TGTGCCAGCAGCTTATTCAAGGGTGTGTGGGATGGCTACACCTTC
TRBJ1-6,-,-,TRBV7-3,CASSFGANSPLHF,TGTGCCAGCAGCTTTGGCGCTAATTCACCCCTCCACTTT
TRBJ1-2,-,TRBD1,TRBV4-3,CASSQDPTGTRAGYTF,TGCGCCAGCAGCCAAGACCCGACAGGGACGAGGGCCGGCTACACCTTC
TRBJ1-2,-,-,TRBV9,CASSETPDSVLYGYTF,TGTGCCAGCAGCGAGACCCCGGACAGTGTACTCTATGGCTACACCTTC
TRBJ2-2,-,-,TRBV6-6,CASSRNTGELFF,TGTGCCAGCAGTAGGAACACCGGGGAGCTGTTTTTT
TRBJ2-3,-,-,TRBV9,CASTMQGSVTDTQYF,TGTGCCAGCACCATGCAGGGATCTGTCACAGATACGCAGTATTTT
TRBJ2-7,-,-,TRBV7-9,CASSFTQGPATYEQYF,TGTGCCAGCAGCTTCACGCAGGGGCCAGCTACCTACGAGCAGTACTTC